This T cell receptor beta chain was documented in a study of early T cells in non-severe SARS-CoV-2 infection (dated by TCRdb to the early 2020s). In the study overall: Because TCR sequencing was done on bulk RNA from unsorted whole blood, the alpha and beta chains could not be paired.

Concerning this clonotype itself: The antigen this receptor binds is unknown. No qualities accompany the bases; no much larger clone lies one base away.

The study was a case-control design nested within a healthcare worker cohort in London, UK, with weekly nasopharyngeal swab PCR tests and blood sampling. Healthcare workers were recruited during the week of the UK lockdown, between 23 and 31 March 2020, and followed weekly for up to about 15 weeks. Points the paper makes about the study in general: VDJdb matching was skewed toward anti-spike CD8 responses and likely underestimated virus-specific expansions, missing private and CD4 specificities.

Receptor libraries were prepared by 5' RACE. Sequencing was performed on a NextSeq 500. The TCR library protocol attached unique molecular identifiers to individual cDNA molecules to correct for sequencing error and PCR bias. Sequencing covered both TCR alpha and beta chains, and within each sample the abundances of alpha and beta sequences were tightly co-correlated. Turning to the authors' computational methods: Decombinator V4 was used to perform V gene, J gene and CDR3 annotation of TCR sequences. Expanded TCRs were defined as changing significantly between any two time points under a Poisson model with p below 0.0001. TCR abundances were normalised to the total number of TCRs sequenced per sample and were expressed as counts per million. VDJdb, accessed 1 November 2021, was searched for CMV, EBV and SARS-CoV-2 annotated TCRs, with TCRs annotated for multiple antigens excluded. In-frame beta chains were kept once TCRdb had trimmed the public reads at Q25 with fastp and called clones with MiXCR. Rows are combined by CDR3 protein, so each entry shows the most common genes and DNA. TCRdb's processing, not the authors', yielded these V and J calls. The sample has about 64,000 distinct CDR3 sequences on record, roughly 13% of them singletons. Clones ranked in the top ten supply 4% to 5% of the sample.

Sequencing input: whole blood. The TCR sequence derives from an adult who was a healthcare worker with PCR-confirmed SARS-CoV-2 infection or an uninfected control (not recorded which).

The CDR3 has the sequence CASGEGNTQYF. Here is the DNA: TGCGCCAGCGGCGAAGGGAATACGCAGTATTTT. In this chain, TRBV5-1 is recombined with TRBJ2-3; no D gene is confidently identified. Trimming at the junction amounts to 7 bases on V and 7 bases on J, and the germline ends lie 10 bases apart. From the cysteine through the phenylalanine, the CDR3 covers 11 amino acids. Solely the CDR3 DNA is kept, with 33 bases framed from the first base. From a lookup of the germline V gene, CDR1 and CDR2 are SGHRS and YFSETQ.